This T cell receptor beta chain stems from a study of Ad26.COV2.S vaccination and SARS-CoV-2 variants. On the study more broadly: The donor participated in the COV1001 trial, in its Ad26.COV2.S arm. Findings of the study overall: The TCR-based breadth and depth measures might underestimate overall T cell responses.

TCRdb's copy holds only in-frame clones and misses some; the assay was immunoSEQ multiplex PCR. The sample has some 370,000 clones, roughly four fifths seen once; the top ten hold 7.4%. Specified treatment: roughly 20 received Ad26.COV2.S at low or high dose, single or two shots; 5 received placebo; per-sample allocation not given. The samples were gathered on day 63 after the first injection of vaccine or placebo. To note about this clone: Its antigen is undetermined.

Trimming pared 7 bases from V and 2 bases from J, leaving 8 bases between. Per the germline V gene, CDR1 is DFQATT and CDR2 is SNEGSKA (reference sequence). The CDR3 consists of 11 residues. The TCR was taken from a person aged 18-65 years who received the Ad26.COV2.S COVID-19 vaccine or a placebo. Material: peripheral blood, obtained in a trial of Ad26.COV2.S vaccine versus placebo. V is TRBV20-1 and J is TRBJ2-5, with a possible D match to TRBD2 (5 bases). The CDR3 DNA follows: TGCAGTGGAGAGCGGCAAGAGACCCAGTACTTC. Its protein is CSGERQETQYF.